This T cell receptor beta chain was captured in a study of cytomegalovirus exposure and HLA in healthy donors. Findings and caveats of the study: Cytomegalovirus status was reportedly diagnosed by the classifier with high sensitivity and specificity.

This CDR3 is 13 amino acids long. The germline CDR1 and CDR2 sequences are MNHNY and SVGAGI (reference sequence). Trimming took off 7 bases at V and 1 base at J, with 10 bases between the two ends. Only in-frame clones appear in the TCRdb table, and some are missing; sequencing was by immunoSEQ multiplex PCR. The data hold about 280,000 clones, with over 75% observed a single time. A note on this clone: Antigen: not known.

This sequence was found in a woman between 18 and 29 years old in good health and CMV-seronegative. Sequenced material: PBMCs. V is TRBV6-6 and J is TRBJ2-5; D unclear. CDR3 sequence: CASMEQLQETQYF. The CDR3 bases are TGTGCCAGCATGGAACAGCTCCAAGAGACCCAGTACTTC.